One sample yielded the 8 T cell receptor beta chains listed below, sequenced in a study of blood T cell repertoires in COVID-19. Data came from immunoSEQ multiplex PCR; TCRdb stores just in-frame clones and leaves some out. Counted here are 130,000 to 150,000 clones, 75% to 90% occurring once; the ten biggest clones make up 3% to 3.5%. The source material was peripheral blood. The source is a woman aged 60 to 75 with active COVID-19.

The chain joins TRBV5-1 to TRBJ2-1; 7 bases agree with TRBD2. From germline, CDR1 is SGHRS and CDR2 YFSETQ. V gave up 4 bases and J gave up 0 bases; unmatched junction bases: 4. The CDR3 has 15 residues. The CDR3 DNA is TGCGCCAGCAGCCATAGCGGGCTCTCCTACAATGAGCAGTTCTTC. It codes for CASSHSGLSYNEQFF.

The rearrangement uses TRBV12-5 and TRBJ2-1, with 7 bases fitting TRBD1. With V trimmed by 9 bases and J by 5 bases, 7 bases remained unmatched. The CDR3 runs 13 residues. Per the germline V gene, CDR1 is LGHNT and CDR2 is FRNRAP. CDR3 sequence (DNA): TGTGCTAGCAGACAGGGTACCGACAATGAGCAGTTCTTC. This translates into CASRQGTDNEQFF.

CDR3 in DNA: TGTGCCAGCAGCCGGACTAGCGGGAGGGCCGGGCTACCATATTTCGCAGATACGCAGTATTTT. It is translated as CASSRTSGRAGLPYFADTQYF. The chain joins TRBV13 to TRBJ2-3; 15 positions match TRBD2. This CDR3 has 21 residues. J was trimmed by 4 bases and V by 5 bases; bases with no gene match: 19. Germline CDR1 reads PRHDT; CDR2 reads FYEKMQ (reference sequence).

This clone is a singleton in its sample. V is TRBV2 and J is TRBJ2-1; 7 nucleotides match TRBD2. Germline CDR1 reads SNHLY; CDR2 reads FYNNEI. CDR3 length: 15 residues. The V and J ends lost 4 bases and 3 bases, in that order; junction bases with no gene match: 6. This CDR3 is CASSAREKVYNEQFF. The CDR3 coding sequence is TGTGCCAGCAGTGCGCGGGAGAAGGTCTACAATGAGCAGTTCTTC.

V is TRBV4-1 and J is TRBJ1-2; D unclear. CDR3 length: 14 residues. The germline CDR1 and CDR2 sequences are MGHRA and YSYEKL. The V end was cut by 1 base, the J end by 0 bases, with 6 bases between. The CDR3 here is CASSQVAANYGYTF. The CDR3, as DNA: TGCGCCAGCAGCCAAGTGGCAGCTAACTATGGCTACACCTTC.

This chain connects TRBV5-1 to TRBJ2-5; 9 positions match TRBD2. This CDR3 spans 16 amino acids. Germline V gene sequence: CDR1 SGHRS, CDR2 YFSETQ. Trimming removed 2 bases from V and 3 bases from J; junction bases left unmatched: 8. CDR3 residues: CASSLRAGGVEETQYF. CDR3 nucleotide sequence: TGCGCCAGCAGCTTACGCGCGGGAGGGGTGGAAGAGACCCAGTACTTC.

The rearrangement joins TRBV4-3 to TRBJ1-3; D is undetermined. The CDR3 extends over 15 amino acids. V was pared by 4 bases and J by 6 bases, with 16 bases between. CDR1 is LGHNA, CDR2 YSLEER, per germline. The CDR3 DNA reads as TGCGCCAGCAGCCCGACCGCCAGGTCGGAAAACACCATATATTTT. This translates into CASSPTARSENTIYF.

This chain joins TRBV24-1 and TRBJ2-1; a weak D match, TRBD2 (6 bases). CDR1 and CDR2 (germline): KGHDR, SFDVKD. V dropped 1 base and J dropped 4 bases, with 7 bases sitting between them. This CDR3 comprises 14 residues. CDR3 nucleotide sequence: TGTGCCACCAGTGATTTCAGCGGGTACAATGAGCAGTTCTTC. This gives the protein CATSDFSGYNEQFF.